These T cell receptor beta chains were read from a single sample in a study of CD8+ T cells in alopecia areata. Only in-frame clones appear in the TCRdb table, and some are missing; sequencing was by immunoSEQ multiplex PCR. Of more than 95,000 clones listed, approximately 59% are singletons. The source was CD8+ T cells sorted from blood, collected at week 4, from a patient treated with tofacitinib. These receptor sequences come from a human donor with alopecia areata. The CDR3 runs from the conserved cysteine through the conserved F or W. The D gene is left open where the match is weak. Where a row states a size, it is once, few, many or the class of an expanded clone; other rows omit it.

clone size	J gene	V gene	D gene	CDR3 length	CDR3 protein	CDR3 DNA
.	TRBJ2-7	TRBV7-9	.	11	CASSVAYEQYF	TGTGCCAGCAGCGTGGCCTACGAGCAGTACTTC
.	TRBJ2-3	TRBV30	TRBD2	18	CAWSGLAGGPSSTDTQYF	TGTGCCTGGAGTGGGCTAGCGGGGGGCCCCTCTAGCACAGATACGCAGTATTTT
few	TRBJ2-1	TRBV29-1	.	13	CSVSFQGYNEQFF	TGCAGCGTCTCCTTCCAGGGCTACAATGAGCAGTTCTTC
.	TRBJ1-2	TRBV27	.	14	CASSLTAAGYGYTF	TGTGCCAGCAGTTTAACGGCTGCAGGGTATGGCTACACCTTC
.	TRBJ2-5	TRBV30	.	13	CAWSWSSQETQYF	TGTGCCTGGAGTTGGTCGAGCCAAGAGACCCAGTACTTC
.	TRBJ1-1	TRBV29-1	TRBD1	11	CSVGQGPEAFF	TGCAGCGTTGGACAGGGACCTGAAGCTTTCTTT
.	TRBJ1-6	TRBV27	.	12	CASSPRNSPLHF	TGTGCCAGCAGTCCGAGGAATTCACCCCTCCACTTT
few	TRBJ2-7	TRBV25-1	.	14	CASSLRGETYEQYF	TGTGCCAGCAGTTTGAGAGGAGAGACCTACGAGCAGTACTTC
.	TRBJ1-2	TRBV29-1	.	17	CSVEARDSPQTNYGYTF	TGCAGCGTTGAAGCCCGAGACAGTCCCCAGACTAACTATGGCTACACCTTC
.	TRBJ2-7	TRBV10-3	.	15	CAISAGTDNAYEQYF	TGTGCCATCAGCGCTGGGACCGACAACGCTTACGAGCAGTACTTC
.	TRBJ2-6	TRBV28	.	15	CASSPDLSGANVLTF	TGTGCCAGCAGTCCGGACCTATCTGGGGCCAACGTCCTGACTTTC
once	TRBJ1-2	TRBV5-6	TRBD1	17	CASSPRTGTGGIYGYTF	TGTGCCAGCAGCCCACGCACCGGGACAGGAGGAATCTATGGCTACACCTTC
.	TRBJ2-7	TRBV30	.	11	CAWSKNYEQYF	TGTGCCTGGTCGAAAAACTACGAGCAGTACTTC
once	TRBJ2-1	TRBV30	.	14	CAWSVRDQPNEQFF	TGTGCCTGGAGTGTACGGGACCAACCCAATGAGCAGTTCTTC
.	TRBJ2-6	TRBV9	TRBD1	19	CASSVRDSPRGSGANVLTF	TGTGCCAGCAGCGTAAGGGACAGCCCCCGAGGCTCTGGGGCCAACGTCCTGACTTTC
once	TRBJ2-4	TRBV15	.	13	CATSRDHRDIQYF	TGTGCCACCAGCAGAGATCACAGGGACATTCAGTACTTC
.	TRBJ2-7	TRBV5-4	.	13	CASSWDQTYEQYF	TGTGCCAGCAGCTGGGACCAAACCTACGAGCAGTACTTC
.	TRBJ2-7	TRBV13	.	16	CASSFFPAGLSYEQYF	TGTGCCAGCAGCTTCTTTCCAGCGGGTCTCTCCTACGAGCAGTACTTC
once	TRBJ2-1	TRBV11-3	TRBD1	15	CASSPRQGDISEQFF	TGTGCCAGCAGCCCCAGACAGGGGGACATCTCTGAGCAGTTCTTC
few	TRBJ2-3	TRBV7-9	TRBD2	15	CASSPTSGGTDTQYF	TGTGCCAGCAGCCCTACTAGCGGGGGCACAGATACGCAGTATTTT
.	TRBJ1-6	TRBV13	TRBD1	15	CASSFGTVDNSPLHF	TGTGCCAGCAGCTTTGGGACAGTCGATAATTCACCCCTCCACTTT
.	TRBJ2-7	TRBV30	.	13	CAWSVYAGYEQYF	TGTGCCTGGAGTGTATATGCCGGTTACGAGCAGTACTTC
.	TRBJ2-6	TRBV29-1	.	14	CSASGESGANVLTF	TGCAGCGCCTCAGGGGAGTCTGGGGCCAACGTCCTGACTTTC
.	TRBJ2-1	TRBV29-1	TRBD1	15	CSVEGPTGAYNEQFF	TGCAGCGTTGAAGGCCCGACAGGGGCTTACAATGAGCAGTTCTTC
.	TRBJ2-2	TRBV30	.	14	CAWSGGPYTGELFF	TGTGCCTGGAGTGGCGGACCTTACACCGGGGAGCTGTTTTTT
.	TRBJ2-7	TRBV7-2	TRBD1	16	CASSPMGGQGAYEQYF	TGTGCCAGCAGCCCAATGGGGGGACAGGGTGCCTACGAGCAGTACTTC
.	TRBJ1-2	TRBV9	TRBD1	13	CASTGGPNYGYTF	TGTGCCAGTACAGGGGGCCCTAACTATGGCTACACCTTC
.	TRBJ2-3	TRBV13	.	14	CASSLLTRTDTQYF	TGTGCCAGCAGCCTCTTGACTCGCACAGATACGCAGTATTTT
.	TRBJ2-3	TRBV4-1	.	16	CASSHLTGRDTDTQYF	TGCGCCAGCAGCCATTTGACAGGGCGGGACACAGATACGCAGTATTTT
.	TRBJ1-1	TRBV30	.	12	CAWSTDGAEAFF	TGTGCCTGGAGTACGGACGGTGCTGAAGCTTTCTTT
few	TRBJ2-1	TRBV5-1	.	15	CASSLAWRIYNEQFF	TGCGCCAGCAGCTTGGCTTGGCGGATCTACAATGAGCAGTTCTTC
.	TRBJ2-7	TRBV29-1	.	14	CSVVDPEGENEQYF	TGCAGCGTTGTTGATCCGGAAGGCGAAAACGAGCAGTACTTC
few	TRBJ2-7	TRBV2	.	16	CASRDFGRMTSYEQYF	TGTGCCAGCAGGGATTTTGGACGGATGACCTCCTACGAGCAGTACTTC
.	TRBJ2-2	TRBV29-1	TRBD2	13	CSVPSGVAGELFF	TGCAGCGTCCCTAGCGGGGTCGCCGGGGAGCTGTTTTTT
.	TRBJ2-7	TRBV29-1	.	13	CSARGRESYEQYF	TGCAGCGCCCGGGGACGGGAATCCTACGAGCAGTACTTC